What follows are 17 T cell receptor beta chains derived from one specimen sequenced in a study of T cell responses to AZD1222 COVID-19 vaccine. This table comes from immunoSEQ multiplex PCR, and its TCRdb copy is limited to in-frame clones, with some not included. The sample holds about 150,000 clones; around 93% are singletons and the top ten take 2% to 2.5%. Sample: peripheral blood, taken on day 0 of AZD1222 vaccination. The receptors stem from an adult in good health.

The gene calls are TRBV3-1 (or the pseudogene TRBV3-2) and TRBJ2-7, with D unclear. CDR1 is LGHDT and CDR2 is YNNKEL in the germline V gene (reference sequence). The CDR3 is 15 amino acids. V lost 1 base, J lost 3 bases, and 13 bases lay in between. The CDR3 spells CASSQGGWGSYEQYF. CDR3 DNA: TGTGCCAGCAGCCAAGGGGGTTGGGGAAGCTACGAGCAGTACTTC.

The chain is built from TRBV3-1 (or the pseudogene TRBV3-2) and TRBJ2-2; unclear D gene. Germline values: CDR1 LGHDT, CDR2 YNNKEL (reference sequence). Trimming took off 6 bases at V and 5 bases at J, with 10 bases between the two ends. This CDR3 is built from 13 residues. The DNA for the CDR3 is TGTGCCAGCAGTAGGAGTCGAACCGGGGAGCTGTTTTTT. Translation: CASSRSRTGELFF.

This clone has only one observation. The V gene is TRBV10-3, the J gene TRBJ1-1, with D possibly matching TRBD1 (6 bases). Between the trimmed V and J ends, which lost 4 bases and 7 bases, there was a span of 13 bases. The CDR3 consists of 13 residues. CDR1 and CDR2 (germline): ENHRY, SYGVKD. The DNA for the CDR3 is TGTGCCATCAGTGGGAACAGGGAAGGTGAAGCTTTCTTT. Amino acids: CAISGNREGEAFF.

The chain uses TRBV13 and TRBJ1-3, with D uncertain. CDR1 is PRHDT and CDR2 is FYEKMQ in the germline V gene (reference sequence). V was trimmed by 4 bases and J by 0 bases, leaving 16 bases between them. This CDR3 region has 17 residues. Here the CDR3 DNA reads TGTGCCAGCAGCTCCCCCTCCCCCGGTTTCTCTGGAAACACCATATATTTT. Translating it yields CASSSPSPGFSGNTIYF.

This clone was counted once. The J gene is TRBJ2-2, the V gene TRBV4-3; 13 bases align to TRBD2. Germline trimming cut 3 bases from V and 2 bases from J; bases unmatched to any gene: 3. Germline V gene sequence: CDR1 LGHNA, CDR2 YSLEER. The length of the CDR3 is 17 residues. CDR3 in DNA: TGCGCCAGCAGCCACGGACTAGCGGGGGCCAACACCGGGGAGCTGTTTTTT. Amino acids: CASSHGLAGANTGELFF.

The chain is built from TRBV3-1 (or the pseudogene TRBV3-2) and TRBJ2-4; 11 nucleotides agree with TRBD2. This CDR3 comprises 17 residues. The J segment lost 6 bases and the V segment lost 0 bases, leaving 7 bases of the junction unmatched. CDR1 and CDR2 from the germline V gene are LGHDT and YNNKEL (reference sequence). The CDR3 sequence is CASSQDLLAGGGNIQYF. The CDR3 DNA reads TGTGCCAGCAGCCAAGATCTTCTAGCGGGGGGTGGAAACATTCAGTACTTC.

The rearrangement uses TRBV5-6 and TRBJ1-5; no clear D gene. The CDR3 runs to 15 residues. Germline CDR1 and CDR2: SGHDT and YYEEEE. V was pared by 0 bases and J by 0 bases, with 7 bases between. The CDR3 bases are TGTGCCAGCAGCTTGGCGGGTCCTAGCAATCAGCCCCAGCATTTT. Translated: CASSLAGPSNQPQHF.

The CDR3 protein is CASSSGGSYEQYF. CDR3 nucleotides: TGTGCCAGCAGTTCTGGAGGGTCCTACGAGCAGTACTTC. The chain has TRBV27 and TRBJ2-7; tentatively, D is TRBD2 (6 bases). Germline V CDR1 and CDR2: MNHEY, SMNVEV (reference sequence). V was clipped by 4 bases and J by 1 base, with 8 bases between them. The CDR3 covers 13 residues.

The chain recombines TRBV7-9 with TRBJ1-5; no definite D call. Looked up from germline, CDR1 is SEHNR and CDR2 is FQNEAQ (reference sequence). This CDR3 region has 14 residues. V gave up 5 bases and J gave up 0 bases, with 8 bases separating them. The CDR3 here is CASSPSSSNQPQHF. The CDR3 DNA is TGTGCCAGCAGCCCCTCGAGTAGCAATCAGCCCCAGCATTTT.

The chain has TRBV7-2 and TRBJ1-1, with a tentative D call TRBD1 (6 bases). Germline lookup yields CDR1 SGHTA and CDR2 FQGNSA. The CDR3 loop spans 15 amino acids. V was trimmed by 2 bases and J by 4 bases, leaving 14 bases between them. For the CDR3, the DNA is TGTGCCAGCAGCTTAAATGCTGTCAGGGGCACTGAAGCTTTCTTT. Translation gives CASSLNAVRGTEAFF.

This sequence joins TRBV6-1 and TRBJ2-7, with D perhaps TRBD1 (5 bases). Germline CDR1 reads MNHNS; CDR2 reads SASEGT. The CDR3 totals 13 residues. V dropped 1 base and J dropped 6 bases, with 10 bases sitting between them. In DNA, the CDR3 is TGTGCCAGCAGTGAAGTCAGGGTACGCGAGCAGTACTTC. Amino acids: CASSEVRVREQYF.

The CDR3 region has the DNA TGTGCCAGCAGTTACCAAGGGACGGGAGGAAGGGTGACCCAGTACTTC. Protein sequence: CASSYQGTGGRVTQYF. The chain is built from TRBV6-5 and TRBJ2-5; 7 nucleotides agree with TRBD2. CDR3 size: 16 residues. V shed 2 bases, J shed 7 bases, and the junction held 13 bases outside the gene matches. Looked up from germline, CDR1 is MNHEY and CDR2 is SVGAGI.

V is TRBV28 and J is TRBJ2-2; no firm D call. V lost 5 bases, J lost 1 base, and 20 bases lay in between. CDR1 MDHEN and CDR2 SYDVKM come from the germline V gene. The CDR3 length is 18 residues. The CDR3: CASSGPRAWQMNTGELFF. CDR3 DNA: TGTGCCAGCAGTGGCCCCCGGGCCTGGCAGATGAACACCGGGGAGCTGTTTTTT.

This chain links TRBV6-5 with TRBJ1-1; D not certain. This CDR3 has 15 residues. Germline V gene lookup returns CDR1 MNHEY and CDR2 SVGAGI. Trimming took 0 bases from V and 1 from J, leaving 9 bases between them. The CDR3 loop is CASSYSRLQNTEAFF. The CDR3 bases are TGTGCCAGCAGTTACTCTCGGTTACAGAACACTGAAGCTTTCTTT.

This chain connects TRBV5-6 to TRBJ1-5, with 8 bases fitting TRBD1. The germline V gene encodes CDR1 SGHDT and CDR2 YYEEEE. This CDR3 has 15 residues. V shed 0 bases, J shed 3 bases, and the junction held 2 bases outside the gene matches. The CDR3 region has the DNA TGTGCCAGCAGCTTGGCGGACAGGGTCAATCAGCCCCAGCATTTT. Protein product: CASSLADRVNQPQHF.

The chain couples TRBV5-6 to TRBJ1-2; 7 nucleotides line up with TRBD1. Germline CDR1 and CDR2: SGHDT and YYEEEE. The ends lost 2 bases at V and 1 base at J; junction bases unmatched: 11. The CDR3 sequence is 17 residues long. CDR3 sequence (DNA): TGTGCCAGCAGCTTTGGCCCAGGGGGACGGGGTAACTATGGCTACACCTTC. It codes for CASSFGPGGRGNYGYTF. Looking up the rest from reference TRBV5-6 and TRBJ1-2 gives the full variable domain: DAGVTQSPTHLIKTRGQQVTLRCSPKSGHDTVSWYQQALGQGPQFIFQYYEEEERQRGNFPDRFSGHQFPNYSSELNVNALLLGDSALYLCASSFGPGGRGNYGYTFGSGTRLTVV.

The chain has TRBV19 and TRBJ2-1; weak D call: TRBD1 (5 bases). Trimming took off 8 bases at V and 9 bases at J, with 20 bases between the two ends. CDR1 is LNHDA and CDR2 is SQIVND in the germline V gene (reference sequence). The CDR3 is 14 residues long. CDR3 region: CASGASLSLGEQFF. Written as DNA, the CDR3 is TGTGCCAGTGGGGCTTCTCTGTCGCTAGGTGAGCAGTTCTTC.